The source of this T cell receptor (beta chain) is a study of T cells in localized non-small cell lung cancer. Repertoires were generated with immunoSEQ multiplex PCR, while TCRdb's copy carries only in-frame clones and drops some. Among around 28,000 clones listed, roughly 92% were seen once. V was clipped by 3 bases and J by 5 bases, with 16 bases between them. This CDR3 spans 15 amino acids. Germline CDR1 SGHNT, CDR2 YENEEA. This sequence was found in a woman between 35 and 70 years old with stage I lung adenocarcinoma. J is TRBJ1-2 and V is TRBV11-3; D possibly corresponds to TRBD1 (6 bases). The sequenced sample was peripheral blood, obtained before any cancer treatment. In DNA, the CDR3 is TGTGCCAGCAGCTTCGGGACACAAAGGGGGTATGGCTACACCTTC. It encodes CASSFGTQRGYGYTF.